This T cell receptor (beta chain) comes out of a study of cytomegalovirus exposure and HLA in healthy donors. Primers: 60 Vbeta forward and 13 Jbeta reverse. Assay used: immunoSEQ multiplex PCR; TCRdb lists only in-frame clones, some missing. Here the sample spans 150,000 or so clones, roughly 82% being singletons. As to this clone: Its antigen remains unknown.

Study-wide findings and caveats: In terms of immune exposure information, only CMV serostatus was available. When analyzed later, a missense DCLRE1C variant was found to be linked to TCR beta V- and J-gene trimming. Several of the most significant clusters appeared linked to common viral pathogens, based on a later analysis. Prior analysis indicated that the majority of TCR beta V segments exhibited productivity approximately 90% or approximately 30% of the time.

Trimming took 6 bases from V and 2 from J, leaving 13 bases between them. CDR3 length: 15 residues. Germline lookup yields CDR1 MNHNY and CDR2 SVGAGI (reference sequence). The TCR originated in a man aged 25 to 40 in good health and CMV-seropositive. Input material: PBMCs. The rearrangement links TRBV6-6 to TRBJ2-2; D is unresolved. The CDR3 region is CASRIQKSNTGELFF. Written as DNA, the CDR3 is TGTGCCAGCAGAATACAGAAGTCCAACACCGGGGAGCTGTTTTTT.